A selection of T cell receptor beta chains follows, all from one sample in a study of metastatic and nonmetastatic thyroid tumors. TCRdb re-processed the PCR reads through MiXCR. The table shows approximately 6,000 clones, with 25% to 40% occurring only once. Material: tumor tissue. The receptor set was obtained from a female donor with papillary thyroid cancer or a benign thyroid nodule (not recorded which). Some clones in this sample may be carry-over from other donors' samples. Each CDR3 is given with its conserved first and last residue. Each record gives: V gene, D gene, CDR3 protein. The D gene is left open where the match is weak.

>TRBV28|NA
CASSTLYTSSYEQYF
>TRBV6-2/TRBV6-3|TRBD2
CASSSIGLAGGRYEQYF
>TRBV2|NA
CASSEEADTGELFF
>TRBV6-5|NA
CASKSTTNEQFF
>TRBV12-3/TRBV12-4|NA
CSSSPWNSPRHF
>TRBV28|NA
CASLMRGPGDEQYF
>TRBV6-2/TRBV6-3|NA
CASSFPPQETQYF
>TRBV5-1|NA
CASSAGSYEQYF
>TRBV7-2|NA
CASSSPTRQGTDTQYF
>TRBV3-1|TRBD2
CASSLMTSGETYEQYF
>TRBV11-1|NA
CASSLTIGPVGVEQFF
>TRBV5-1|TRBD1
CASSPYRGGLNTEAFF
>TRBV4-1|NA
CASSQDLEASPLHF
>TRBV6-2/TRBV6-3|TRBD2
CASSISGSSYNEQFF
>TRBV27|NA
CASSPAAAGASPLHF
>TRBV6-1|NA
CASSEDGGSNQPQHF
>TRBV11-2|NA
CASSFQGQSEAFF
>TRBV20-1|NA
CSASHGDSGYTF
>TRBV27|NA
CATGGGVGRTGEQFF
>TRBV12-3/TRBV12-4|TRBD2
CASNPTSGKAVEQFF
>TRBV19|NA
CASTEGSYNSPLHF
>TRBV30|NA
CAWSVEIPTINNEQFF
>TRBV11-2|TRBD2
CASSLDAGLAGKAGELFF
>TRBV7-9|NA
CASNKDGNEQFF
>TRBV5-1|TRBD2
CASSLDSGSGPGELFF
>TRBV7-9|NA
CASRLGETQYF
>TRBV19|TRBD2
CASSIGASGSFWDYNEQFF
>TRBV5-6|NA
CASSFRNDRHQPQHF
>TRBV5-1|NA
CASSLPTGGSGYTF
>TRBV6-1|TRBD1
CASRDRSYGYTF
>TRBV4-3|NA
CASSLGRTGPQHF
>TRBV27|NA
CATAPLAGVYGYTF
>TRBV27|TRBD1
CATAPGTGGYGYTF
>TRBV20-1|NA
CSARDVSSYEQYF
>TRBV20-1|NA
CSAQGGNTGELFF
>TRBV10-3|NA
CAITESGGATLGQTQYF
>TRBV6-4|TRBD2
CASSEGLEANEQFF
>TRBV5-1|NA
CASSLGVKAGPDNEQFF
>TRBV7-9|NA
CASSLGISPYNSPLHF
>TRBV6-5|NA
CGCRGLEGGQETKYF
>TRBV5-1|NA
CASSPEGQQYNEQFF
>TRBV7-2|TRBD1
CASSLGQGYGYTF
>TRBV6-1|NA
CASSSPREAGANVLTF
>TRBV6-1|TRBD2
CASSSKTSAQETQYF
>TRBV20-1|TRBD2
CSARVLAGANEQFF
>TRBV7-6|TRBD1
CASSLGQVGTEAFF
>TRBV11-2|NA
CASSGRTAFNEKLFF
>TRBV7-2|NA
CASSLGLGSSYEQYF
>TRBV20-1|TRBD2
CSALSGGAGYNEQFF
>TRBV20-1|TRBD1
CSARVWTGGVGDHTF